Each of the 22 T cell receptor beta chains below was sequenced from the same sample in a study of T-cell reconstitution after alpha-beta-depleted transplantation in children. Unique molecular identifiers were built into the TCRbeta library. TCRdb ran MiXCR on the PCR reads and lists one entry per CDR3 protein. Among 29,000 or so distinct CDR3 sequences listed, around 6.3% were seen once. Specimen: PBMCs, mostly from graft donor cells, collected 180 days after TCRalphabeta/CD19-depleted stem cell transplant. All receptors derive from a male patient between 10 and 17 years old who had a stem cell transplant for acute myeloid leukemia, so the T cells may come from the graft donor.

This clonotype was recorded many times. This CDR3 is CASRSPQGARGYTF. The CDR3, as DNA: TGTGCCAGCAGGTCACCCCAGGGGGCGCGAGGCTACACCTTC. V gene TRBV28 combines with J gene TRBJ1-2; 8 bases line up with TRBD1. With V trimmed by 6 bases and J by 8 bases, 11 bases remained unmatched. The CDR3 totals 14 residues. From germline, CDR1 is MDHEN and CDR2 SYDVKM.

This clonotype was detected ten times or more. The chain recombines TRBV7-9 with TRBJ2-7; TRBD1 might be the D (5 bases). Germline CDR1 reads SEHNR; CDR2 reads FQNEAQ (reference sequence). The V and J ends lost 4 bases and 1 base respectively, with 14 bases between them. The CDR3 contains 15 residues. CDR3 amino acids: CASSSDIRNSYEQYF. Written as DNA, the CDR3 is TGTGCCAGCAGCTCGGACATACGAAATTCCTACGAGCAGTACTTC. Combining the CDR3 with reference TRBV7-9 and TRBJ2-7 gives the whole variable domain DTGVSQNPRHKITKRGQNVTFRCDPISEHNRLYWYRQTLGQGPEFLTYFQNEAQLEKSRLLSDRFSAERPKGSFSTLEIQRTEQGDSAMYLCASSSDIRNSYEQYFGPGTRLTVT.

This clonotype was detected ten times or more. This rearrangement joins TRBV5-8 to TRBJ2-1; 14 nucleotides match TRBD2. Trimming at V came to 4 bases and at J to 7 bases, leaving 10 bases not matched to a gene. There are 17 residues in the CDR3. Germline values: CDR1 SGHTS, CDR2 YDEGEE. The CDR3 bases are TGTGCCAGCAGCCTGACCCTGACTAGCGGGGGGGCAAATGAGCAGTTCTTC. Translating it yields CASSLTLTSGGANEQFF.

This clonotype was found many times. This chain links TRBV27 with TRBJ2-5; possible D gene TRBD1, 7 bases. Germline-derived CDR1 and CDR2 are MNHEY and SMNVEV (reference sequence). The CDR3 length is 15 residues. V was shortened by 2 bases and J by 2 bases, with 12 bases between the two germline ends. CDR3 loop: CASSLRRGQQETQYF. CDR3 nucleotide sequence: TGTGCCAGCAGTTTAAGGAGGGGGCAACAAGAGACCCAGTACTTC.

This clonotype was observed many times. The chain is built from TRBV19 and TRBJ1-1; D is unresolved. The CDR3 is 16 residues long. The germline V gene encodes CDR1 LNHDA and CDR2 SQIVND (reference sequence). The ends were cut back, 6 bases at V and 0 bases at J, with 17 bases in the middle. The chain's CDR3 is CASSQPKGVMNTEAFF. In nucleotides, the CDR3 is TGTGCCAGTAGCCAACCCAAAGGCGTTATGAACACTGAAGCTTTCTTT.

This clonotype was counted ten times or more. The chain recombines TRBV4-2 with TRBJ2-7, with 9 positions matching TRBD1. The CDR3 is 15 residues long. Unmatched junction bases numbered 1, after V lost 1 base and J lost 0 bases. Germline lookup yields CDR1 LGHNA and CDR2 YNFKEQ. CDR3 DNA: TGTGCCAGCAGCCAAGGGACAGGGGTCTCCTACGAGCAGTACTTC. Translation gives CASSQGTGVSYEQYF.

This clonotype was seen at least ten times. This chain connects TRBV2 to TRBJ2-7, with D uncertain. Between the trimmed V and J ends, which lost 4 bases and 2 bases, there was a span of 15 bases. The CDR3 is 15 residues long. Germline assignment: CDR1 SNHLY and CDR2 FYNNEI. The CDR3 here is CASSGWVPSTYEQYF. The DNA for the CDR3 is TGTGCCAGCAGTGGGTGGGTTCCGAGTACCTACGAGCAGTACTTC.

This clonotype was observed many times. V usage is TRBV7-2 and J usage is TRBJ2-2; either TRBD1 or TRBD2 may fit D (6 bases each). CDR1 SGHTA and CDR2 FQGNSA come from the germline V gene. V was clipped by 2 bases and J by 4 bases, with 14 bases between them. The CDR3 runs to 16 residues. The CDR3 loop is CASSLWGALSTGELFF. The CDR3 DNA reads as TGTGCCAGCAGCTTATGGGGGGCGCTTAGCACCGGGGAGCTGTTTTTT.

This clonotype has a count of ten or more. V is TRBV20-1 and J is TRBJ2-3, with 10 nucleotides matching TRBD1. This CDR3 spans 14 amino acids. Germline V CDR1 and CDR2: DFQATT, SNEGSKA (reference sequence). V trimming: 6 bases; J trimming: 1 base; junction bases outside the gene matches: 4. Here the CDR3 DNA reads TGCAGTGCGAGACAGGGGGCGGGCACAGATACGCAGTATTTT. As protein: CSARQGAGTDTQYF.

This clonotype was found many times. The chain uses TRBV20-1 and TRBJ2-7, with D hard to call. CDR3 length: 15 amino acids. V dropped 3 bases and J dropped 7 bases, with 22 bases sitting between them. The germline V gene has CDR1 DFQATT and CDR2 SNEGSKA (reference sequence). In nucleotides, the CDR3 is TGCAGTGCTAGTAGTCTGAAGGCGAGAATAGAGGAGCAGTACTTC. This codes for CSASSLKARIEEQYF.

DNA of the CDR3: TGCAGTGCTCACAAGCCTAGCGGAAAGACCTACGAGCAGTACTTC. Translated: CSAHKPSGKTYEQYF. V is TRBV20-1 and J is TRBJ2-7; 7 positions agree with TRBD2. The trim removed 5 bases at V and 2 bases at J, leaving 12 bases unmatched. This CDR3 has 15 amino acids. Germline values: CDR1 DFQATT, CDR2 SNEGSKA (reference sequence).

This clonotype showed up many times. The chain uses TRBV6-5 and TRBJ1-2; the match to TRBD1 covers 11 bases. CDR3 length: 13 amino acids. Trimming removed 4 bases from V and 9 bases from J; junction bases left unmatched: 4. CDR1 and CDR2 (germline): MNHEY, SVGAGI. For the CDR3, the DNA is TGTGCCAGCAGTTTCGGACAGGGGGCTAGCTACACCTTC. It specifies CASSFGQGASYTF.

This clonotype showed up many times. The V and J genes are TRBV18 and TRBJ1-1; D is unclear. The CDR3 has 14 amino acids. Germline-derived CDR1 and CDR2 are KGHSH and LQKENI. V lost 4 bases and J 3 bases, leaving 12 bases between the germline ends. CDR3 amino acids: CASSRQSRDTEAFF. In nucleotides, the CDR3 is TGTGCCAGCTCACGTCAAAGTAGGGACACTGAAGCTTTCTTT. The full variable domain, its missing parts supplied by reference TRBV18 and TRBJ1-1, is NAGVMQNPRHLVRRRGQEARLRCSPMKGHSHVYWYRQLPEEGLKFMVYLQKENIIDESGMPKERFSAEFPKEGPSILRIQQVVRGDSAAYFCASSRQSRDTEAFFGQGTRLTVV.

There are many counts of this clonotype. The chain recombines TRBV4-3 with TRBJ1-4; possibly TRBD1 for D (5 bases). Per the germline V gene, CDR1 is LGHNA and CDR2 is YSLEER. CDR3 length: 15 amino acids. Trimming took 0 bases from V and 5 from J, leaving 10 bases between them. The DNA of the CDR3 is TGCGCCAGCAGCCAAGACACAGGATCGAATGAAAAACTGTTTTTT. As protein: CASSQDTGSNEKLFF.

At least ten counts were recorded for this clonotype. In nucleotides, the CDR3 is TGTGCCACCAGCAGACGACCGCAGGGGGCCGACGAGCAGTACTTC. It codes for CATSRRPQGADEQYF. V gene TRBV15 combines with J gene TRBJ2-7, with 8 bases matching TRBD1. The V segment lost 2 bases and the J segment 5 bases; nucleotides outside the gene matches: 8. CDR3 length: 15 residues. CDR1 is LNHNV, CDR2 YYDKDF, per germline (reference sequence).

This clonotype appeared many times. The CDR3 region is CASSQDRGFETQYF. The CDR3 DNA sequence: TGTGCCAGCAGCCAGGACAGGGGGTTTGAGACCCAGTACTTC. This chain joins TRBV7-2 and TRBJ2-5; TRBD1 aligns across 10 bases. CDR3 size: 14 residues. CDR1 is SGHTA, CDR2 FQGNSA, per germline. V lost 5 bases and J lost 5; bases outside the gene matches: 5. Variable domain in full (rest from reference TRBV7-2 and TRBJ2-5): GAGVSQSPSNKVTEKGKDVELRCDPISGHTALYWYRQSLGQGLEFLIYFQGNSAPDKSGLPSDRFSAERTGGSVSTLTIQRTQQEDSAVYLCASSQDRGFETQYFGPGTRLLVL.

The sample holds many counts of this clonotype. The chain recombines TRBV9 with TRBJ1-3; D is unresolved. In germline, CDR1 is SGDLS, CDR2 YYNGEE. V shed 0 bases and J shed 0 bases, with 10 bases lying between them. This CDR3 spans 16 amino acids. CDR3: CASSVGTVYSGNTIYF. Written as DNA, the CDR3 is TGTGCCAGCAGCGTAGGAACAGTCTACTCTGGAAACACCATATATTTT.

This clonotype has a count of ten or more. The chain links TRBV4-1 to TRBJ2-2, with D uncertain. The germline V gene has CDR1 MGHRA and CDR2 YSYEKL. This CDR3 has 16 amino acids. With 0 bases removed from V and 0 bases from J, the gap between germline ends came to 8 bases. The CDR3 nucleotides read TGCGCCAGCAGCCAAGAACCGTTACCGAACACCGGGGAGCTGTTTTTT. Protein sequence: CASSQEPLPNTGELFF.

Many counts were recorded for this clonotype. This chain joins TRBV12-3 or TRBV12-4 and TRBJ2-3; no reliable D call. V was clipped by 3 bases and J by 2 bases, with 9 bases between them. This CDR3 comprises 14 residues. The CDR3 region is CASSFNSPTDTQYF. CDR3 coding DNA: TGTGCCAGCAGTTTTAACAGTCCCACAGATACGCAGTATTTT.

This clonotype was recorded many times. This chain connects TRBV28 to TRBJ1-2; the D is unclear. Germline V gene data show CDR1 as MDHEN and CDR2 as SYDVKM. V shed 4 bases and J shed 4 bases, with 13 bases lying between them. CDR3 length: 14 residues. The DNA of the CDR3 is TGTGCCAGCAGTTCCCCGGACGGAACCTATGGCTACACCTTC. It encodes CASSSPDGTYGYTF.

This clonotype appeared many times. The V gene is TRBV12-3 or TRBV12-4, the J gene TRBJ2-3, with D perhaps TRBD2 (6 bases). CDR3 size: 18 residues. Trimming took off 6 bases at V and 0 bases at J, with 22 bases between the two ends. CDR3 in DNA: TGTGCCAGCAGACCTGGGACTCCCCGGGGCATCAGCACAGATACGCAGTATTTT. Translation gives CASRPGTPRGISTDTQYF.

This clonotype was counted at least ten times. The chain carries TRBV6-1 and TRBJ2-7, with 10 bases that match TRBD1. The V gene's germline CDR1 is MNHNS and CDR2 SASEGT. This CDR3 spans 14 amino acids. V lost 5 bases and J lost 2; bases outside the gene matches: 3. The CDR3: CASSPTGGAYEQYF. The CDR3 DNA is TGTGCCAGCAGTCCGACAGGGGGCGCCTACGAGCAGTACTTC.